This TCR beta chain was sequenced during a study of OX40 agonist ivuxolimab in advanced cancers. Whole-study context: Ivuxolimab, which patients received intravenously every 2 weeks, was dosed at 0.01 to 10 mg/kg.

Method: immunoSEQ multiplex PCR; TCRdb's copy keeps in-frame clones and lacks some. In the table there are some 62,000 clones, about 90% of which are singletons. This clone was recorded a few times. Its specificity is not known. Study-wide results and limits: Among the lowest peripheral clonal expansion occurred in 0.1-3.0 mg/kg partial responders. Dosing at 0.1 to 3.0 mg/kg was accompanied by clonal expansion of CD4+ and CD8+ blood T cells by week 6. The mean number of expanded clones was higher in CD8+ T cells than in CD4+.

The V and J ends lost 5 bases and 5 bases, in that order; junction bases with no gene match: 11. This CDR3 region has 15 residues. Germline-derived CDR1 and CDR2 are SNHLY and FYNNEI. The TCR was taken from an adult with an advanced solid tumor such as melanoma, head and neck, liver or kidney cancer. This chain uses TRBV2 with TRBJ2-5, with 7 bases matching TRBD2. The sample here was CD4+ or CD8+ T cells sorted from blood, taken in a trial of the OX40 agonist ivuxolimab. The CDR3 sequence: CASSLLASRPETQYF. DNA for the CDR3: TGTGCCAGCAGTTTACTAGCGAGCCGCCCCGAGACCCAGTACTTC.